This T cell receptor (beta chain) derives from a study of blood T cell repertoires in COVID-19. In the study overall: PBMCs, B-cell-depleted T cells, or T cells provided the cDNA or gDNA that made up the material.

The CDR3 covers 16 residues. V lost 5 bases to trimming and J lost 9 bases, with 20 bases between them. CDR1 is SGHTA and CDR2 is FQGNSA in the germline V gene. Among Cohort 3 donors, those recovered had two negative PCRs, clearance, or symptom resolution. TCRdb keeps only in-frame clones here, not all; method: immunoSEQ multiplex PCR. The table has fewer than 350,000 clones, 89% seen once. V gene TRBV7-2 combines with J gene TRBJ1-6, with a possible D match to TRBD1 (5 bases). Sample: PBMCs or T cells enriched from blood (not recorded which). This receptor was obtained from a man aged 60 to 75 who had recovered from COVID-19. This CDR3 is CASSLSPSGRGSPLHF. CDR3 DNA: TGTGCCAGCAGCCTTAGCCCGTCAGGGCGTGGTTCACCCCTCCACTTT.